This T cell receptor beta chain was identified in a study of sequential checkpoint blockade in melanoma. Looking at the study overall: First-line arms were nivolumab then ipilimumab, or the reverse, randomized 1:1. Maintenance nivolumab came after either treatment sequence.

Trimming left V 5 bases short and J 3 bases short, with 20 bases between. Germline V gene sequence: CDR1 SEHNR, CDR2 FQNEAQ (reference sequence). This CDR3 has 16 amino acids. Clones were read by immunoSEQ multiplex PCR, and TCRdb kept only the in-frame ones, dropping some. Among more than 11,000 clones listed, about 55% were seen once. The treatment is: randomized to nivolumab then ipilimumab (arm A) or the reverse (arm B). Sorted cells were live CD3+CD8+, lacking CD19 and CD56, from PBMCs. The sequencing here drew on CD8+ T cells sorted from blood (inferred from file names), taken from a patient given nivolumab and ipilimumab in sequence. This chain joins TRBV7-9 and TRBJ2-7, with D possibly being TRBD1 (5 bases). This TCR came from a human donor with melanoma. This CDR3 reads CASSPSPGAQVYEQYF. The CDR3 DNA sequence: TGTGCCAGCAGCCCCAGTCCTGGGGCACAAGTCTACGAGCAGTACTTC.